This T cell receptor (beta chain) derives from a study of shared clonotypes between healthy human individuals. Study summary: CD4 naive cells filled three plates per donor, CD4 memory three, CD8 naive two and CD8 memory one.

TCRdb's copy holds only in-frame clones and misses some; the assay was immunoSEQ multiplex PCR. The sample contains 560,000 or so clones, roughly 96% of which appear only once. Germline-derived CDR1 and CDR2 are SEHNR and FQNEAQ (reference sequence). V lost 11 bases and J lost 2; bases outside the gene matches: 5. CDR3 length equals 13 residues. CD45RO-negative CD8 cells positively selected for CCR7 made up the naive population, which excluded terminally differentiated effector memory CD45RA+ cells. This TCR came from a woman in her twenties or thirties in good health. The chain joins TRBV7-9 to TRBJ1-1; 10 nucleotides line up with TRBD1. The sequencing input was naive CD8+ T cells sorted from blood. CDR3 sequence reads: CAERTGGNTEAFF. CDR3 coding DNA: TGTGCCGAAAGGACAGGGGGAAACACTGAAGCTTTCTTT. Combining the CDR3 with reference TRBV7-9 and TRBJ1-1 gives the whole variable domain DTGVSQNPRHKITKRGQNVTFRCDPISEHNRLYWYRQTLGQGPEFLTYFQNEAQLEKSRLLSDRFSAERPKGSFSTLEIQRTEQGDSAMYLCAERTGGNTEAFFGQGTRLTVV.